The 13 T cell receptor beta chains reported below all come from one sample, sequenced in a study of OX40 agonist ivuxolimab in advanced cancers. The assay was immunoSEQ multiplex PCR, and TCRdb's table has in-frame clones only and misses some. Of 45,000 to 50,000 clones detected, roughly 90% appear once; the ten largest clones hold roughly 31%. This material consisted of CD4+ or CD8+ T cells sorted from blood, taken in a trial of the OX40 agonist ivuxolimab. The source of these receptors is an adult with an advanced solid tumor such as melanoma, head and neck, liver or kidney cancer.

The genes are TRBV19 and TRBJ2-2; 11 bases align to TRBD2. Per the germline V gene, CDR1 is LNHDA and CDR2 is SQIVND (reference sequence). The CDR3 totals 15 residues. Losses at the gene ends were 7 bases for V and 3 bases for J; bases not matched to a gene: 4. CDR3 sequence: CASKGSGRDTGELFF. The CDR3, as DNA: TGTGCCAGTAAGGGTAGCGGGAGGGACACCGGGGAGCTGTTTTTT.

This chain connects TRBV11-2 to TRBJ2-3, with TRBD1 as a possible D gene (6 bases). Trimming left V 3 bases short and J 2 bases short, with 15 bases between. The CDR3 contains 16 residues. Germline-derived CDR1 and CDR2 are SGHAT and FQNNGV. Here the CDR3 reads CASSFFRGTLTDTQYF. Here the CDR3 DNA reads TGTGCCAGCAGCTTTTTCCGAGGGACACTCACAGATACGCAGTATTTT.

CDR3 bases: TGTGCCAGCAGCCAATATAGCGGAGATTACAATGAGCAGTTCTTC. Translating gives CASSQYSGDYNEQFF. This chain connects TRBV7-9 to TRBJ2-1, with D possibly matching TRBD2 (6 bases). In germline, CDR1 is SEHNR, CDR2 FQNEAQ (reference sequence). Trimming took off 5 bases at V and 4 bases at J, with 15 bases between the two ends. The CDR3 length is 15 residues.

The J gene is TRBJ1-4, the V gene TRBV4-1; D gene ambiguous. Trimming removed 5 bases at V and 0 bases at J, with 10 bases between. Germline lookup yields CDR1 MGHRA and CDR2 YSYEKL. This CDR3 has 15 residues. The CDR3 sequence is CASSTSGATNEKLFF. CDR3 bases: TGCGCCAGCAGCACCTCTGGGGCAACTAATGAAAAACTGTTTTTT.

V gene TRBV5-8 combines with J gene TRBJ2-3; 14 bases are shared with TRBD2. Per germline, CDR1 SGHTS and CDR2 YDEGEE. The CDR3 has 18 residues. The J segment lost 6 bases and the V segment lost 6 bases, leaving 15 bases of the junction unmatched. The DNA for the CDR3 is TGTGCCAGCACCACCGGGACTAGCGGGAGTTTGATTGGTGATACGCAGTATTTT. It yields the protein CASTTGTSGSLIGDTQYF. The complete variable domain, with remaining parts taken from reference TRBV5-8 and TRBJ2-3, reads EAGVTQSPTHLIKTRGQQATLRCSPISGHTSVYWYQQALGLGLQFLLWYDEGEERNRGNFPPRFSGRQFPNYSSELNVNALELEDSALYLCASTTGTSGSLIGDTQYFGPGTRLTVL.

This clone has a handful of counts. V and J are TRBV7-9 and TRBJ2-3; 8 nucleotides align to TRBD2. The trim removed 1 base at V and 7 bases at J, leaving 10 bases unmatched. Per the germline V gene, CDR1 is SEHNR and CDR2 is FQNEAQ (reference sequence). The CDR3 runs 16 residues. In DNA form, the CDR3 reads TGTGCCAGCAGCTTAGTCGTGCGACTAGCGTTAAATACGCAGTATTTT. It specifies CASSLVVRLALNTQYF. Looking up the rest from reference TRBV7-9 and TRBJ2-3 gives the full variable domain: DTGVSQNPRHKITKRGQNVTFRCDPISEHNRLYWYRQTLGQGPEFLTYFQNEAQLEKSRLLSDRFSAERPKGSFSTLEIQRTEQGDSAMYLCASSLVVRLALNTQYFGPGTRLTVL.

The J gene is TRBJ1-1, the V gene TRBV11-2; D call uncertain. The CDR3 spans 12 residues. CDR1 and CDR2 from the germline V gene are SGHAT and FQNNGV. V lost 4 bases to trimming and J lost 4 bases, with 7 bases between them. The CDR3 loop reads CASSYASTEAFF. The CDR3 DNA reads as TGTGCCAGCAGCTATGCGAGCACTGAAGCTTTCTTT.

The J gene is TRBJ1-1, the V gene TRBV9; D call uncertain. V lost 3 bases to trimming and J lost 0 bases, with 6 bases between them. This CDR3 is 13 amino acids long. Per germline, CDR1 SGDLS and CDR2 YYNGEE. The CDR3 is CASSGIMNTEAFF. The CDR3 bases are TGTGCCAGCAGCGGGATAATGAACACTGAAGCTTTCTTT. Together with reference TRBV9 and TRBJ1-1, the CDR3 gives the full variable domain: DSGVTQTPKHLITATGQRVTLRCSPRSGDLSVYWYQQSLDQGLQFLIQYYNGEERAKGNILERFSAQQFPDLHSELNLSSLELGDSALYFCASSGIMNTEAFFGQGTRLTVV.

The chain has TRBV28 and TRBJ2-1; 8 bases line up with TRBD2. Germline-derived CDR1 and CDR2 are MDHEN and SYDVKM. The CDR3 length is 18 residues. V was pared by 2 bases and J by 5 bases, with 14 bases of the junction left unmatched. The CDR3 sequence: CASSLPPLAGTVDNEQFF. The CDR3 DNA follows: TGTGCCAGCAGTTTACCCCCGTTAGCGGGAACGGTAGACAATGAGCAGTTCTTC.

The rearrangement joins TRBV10-3 to TRBJ2-3; 11 nucleotides align to TRBD2. Germline CDR1 ENHRY, CDR2 SYGVKD. The CDR3 runs 15 residues. After removal of 4 bases from V and 5 bases from J, the junction contained 5 bases not matched to a gene. CDR3 sequence (DNA): TGTGCCATCAGTGTACTAGCGGGGGTGGGAGATACGCAGTATTTT. This gives the protein CAISVLAGVGDTQYF.

The chain uses TRBV27 and TRBJ2-6, with a weak D call TRBD1 (6 bases). The V end lost 6 bases, the J end lost 4 bases, and 16 bases lay between the germline ends. The CDR3 loop spans 16 amino acids. Germline loops: CDR1 MNHEY, CDR2 SMNVEV (reference sequence). CDR3: CASSTIRGSGANVLTF. CDR3 sequence (DNA): TGTGCCAGCAGCACCATCAGGGGTTCCGGGGCCAACGTCCTGACTTTC.

Written as DNA, the CDR3 is TGTGCCAGCAGTTTATCTGGTCTTAACTATGGCTACACCTTC. As protein: CASSLSGLNYGYTF. The rearrangement uses TRBV28 and TRBJ1-2; the D is unclear. The ends were cut back, 1 base at V and 1 base at J, with 7 bases in the middle. The CDR3 length is 14 residues. CDR1 and CDR2 from the germline V gene are MDHEN and SYDVKM.

There are a few counts of this clone. V is TRBV28 and J is TRBJ1-1; TRBD1 matches at 8 bases. Germline V gives CDR1 MDHEN, CDR2 SYDVKM. V gave up 10 bases and J gave up 3 bases; unmatched junction bases: 7. This CDR3 has 13 residues. CDR3 sequence: CAITQDRDTEAFF. For the CDR3, the DNA is TGTGCCATTACGCAGGACAGGGACACTGAAGCTTTCTTT.